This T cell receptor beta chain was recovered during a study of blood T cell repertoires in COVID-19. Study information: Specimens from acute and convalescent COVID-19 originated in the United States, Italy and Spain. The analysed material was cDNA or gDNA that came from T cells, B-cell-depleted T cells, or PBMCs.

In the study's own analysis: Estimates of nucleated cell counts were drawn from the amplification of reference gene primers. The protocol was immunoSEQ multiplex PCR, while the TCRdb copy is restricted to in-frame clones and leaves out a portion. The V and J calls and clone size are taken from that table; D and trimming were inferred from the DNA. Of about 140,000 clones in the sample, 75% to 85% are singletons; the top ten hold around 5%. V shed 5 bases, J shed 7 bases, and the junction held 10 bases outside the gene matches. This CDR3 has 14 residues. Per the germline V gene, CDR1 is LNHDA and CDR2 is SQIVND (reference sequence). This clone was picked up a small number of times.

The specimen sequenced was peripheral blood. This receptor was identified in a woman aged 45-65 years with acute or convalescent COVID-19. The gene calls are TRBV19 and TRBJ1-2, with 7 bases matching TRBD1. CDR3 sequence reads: CASSPLDRERGYTF. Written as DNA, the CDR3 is TGTGCCAGTAGTCCCCTCGACAGGGAACGTGGCTACACCTTC.